The next 23 T cell receptor beta chains were all read from a single sample in a study of identical twins. MiXCR, run by TCRdb on the 5' RACE reads, gives a single entry per CDR3 protein. There are approximately 220,000 distinct CDR3 sequences in the sample; 7.5% occur only once, and around 5% lies in the top ten. This same sample was also part of a study on yellow fever vaccine responses in identical twins.

The sample consisted of CD8+ T cells sorted from blood. The receptors come from a woman aged 18-30 years in good health.

This clonotype was seen only a few times. J is TRBJ2-1 and V is TRBV12-3 or TRBV12-4; D uncertain. The V end was cut by 6 bases, the J end by 8 bases, with 11 bases between. The CDR3 extends over 12 amino acids. Here the CDR3 reads CASSPIPDEQFF. The DNA of the CDR3 is TGTGCCAGCAGCCCCATCCCCGATGAGCAGTTCTTC.

The chain joins TRBV6-5 to TRBJ2-5; 10 bases are a match to TRBD2. Germline V lookup: CDR1 MNHEY, CDR2 SVGAGI. The CDR3 covers 16 residues. V was pared by 1 base and J by 0 bases, with 2 bases of the junction left unmatched. CDR3: CASSYYTSGDQETQYF. The CDR3 nucleotides are TGTGCCAGCAGTTACTACACTAGCGGGGACCAAGAGACCCAGTACTTC.

This clonotype was detected ten times or more. The V gene is TRBV12-3 or TRBV12-4, the J gene TRBJ2-3, with 12 bases identical to TRBD1. The V gene end was trimmed by 7 bases and the J gene end by 3 bases; junction bases not matched to a gene: 2. The CDR3 has 14 residues. CDR3 region: CASKGQGATDTQYF. The CDR3 nucleotides are TGTGCCAGCAAGGGACAGGGGGCTACAGATACGCAGTATTTT.

The chain is built from TRBV9 and TRBJ2-3; D is unresolved. CDR1 SGDLS and CDR2 YYNGEE come from the germline V gene. The CDR3 totals 17 residues. V lost 4 bases to trimming and J lost 0 bases, with 18 bases between them. The CDR3 here is CASSPDHVGLSTDTQYF. CDR3 bases: TGTGCCAGCAGCCCAGATCATGTCGGCCTCAGCACAGATACGCAGTATTTT.

V is TRBV2 and J is TRBJ2-1; 11 bases match TRBD2. The ends lost 5 bases at V and 6 bases at J; junction bases unmatched: 9. Germline-derived CDR1 and CDR2 are SNHLY and FYNNEI. The CDR3 runs to 16 residues. In DNA, the CDR3 is TGTGCCAGCAGTCCACTAGCGGGAGTTTCCACCAATGAGCAGTTCTTC. This sequence encodes CASSPLAGVSTNEQFF.

This clonotype was seen many times. The rearrangement links TRBV20-1 to TRBJ2-7, with unresolved D. The V end lost 0 bases, the J end lost 3 bases, and 9 bases lay between the germline ends. Germline V CDR1 and CDR2: DFQATT, SNEGSKA (reference sequence). The CDR3 is 13 residues long. This CDR3 is CSARDRQHYEQYF. CDR3 DNA: TGCAGTGCTAGAGACAGGCAGCACTACGAGCAGTACTTC.

The table lists this clonotype with many counts. DNA of the CDR3: TGCAGCGTTGAAGGTTGGGTCATGAACACTGAAGCTTTCTTT. Translation: CSVEGWVMNTEAFF. This rearrangement joins TRBV29-1 to TRBJ1-1; unclear D gene. With 1 base removed from V and 0 bases from J, the gap between germline ends came to 9 bases. Germline loops: CDR1 SQVTM, CDR2 ANQGSEA. The CDR3 extends over 14 amino acids. Full variable domain (remainder filled in from reference TRBV29-1 and TRBJ1-1): SAVISQKPSRDICQRGTSLTIQCQVDSQVTMMFWYRQQPGQSLTLIATANQGSEATYESGFVIDKFPISRPNLTFSTLTVSNMSPEDSSIYLCSVEGWVMNTEAFFGQGTRLTVV.

A few counts support this clonotype. V and J are TRBV7-9 and TRBJ1-6; 7 bases are a match to TRBD1. Germline V lookup: CDR1 SEHNR, CDR2 FQNEAQ (reference sequence). The CDR3 length is 15 residues. The trim removed 5 bases at V and 7 bases at J, leaving 8 bases unmatched. The CDR3 DNA is TGTGCCAGCAGCACGCAGACAGGGTTGAATTCACCCCTCCACTTT. Protein product: CASSTQTGLNSPLHF.

This chain connects TRBV15 to TRBJ1-1; D is undetermined. The V end lost 3 bases, the J end lost 2 bases, and 13 bases lay between the germline ends. Germline CDR1 and CDR2: LNHNV and YYDKDF (reference sequence). The CDR3 sequence is 15 residues long. This CDR3 is CATSRDAGVNTEAFF. The DNA for the CDR3 is TGTGCCACCAGCAGGGACGCCGGGGTAAACACTGAAGCTTTCTTT. Together with reference TRBV15 and TRBJ1-1, the CDR3 gives the full variable domain: DAMVIQNPRYQVTQFGKPVTLSCSQTLNHNVMYWYQQKSSQAPKLLFHYYDKDFNNEADTPDNFQSRRPNTSFCFLDIRSPGLGDTAMYLCATSRDAGVNTEAFFGQGTRLTVV.

This clonotype was observed a handful of times. This sequence joins TRBV5-1 and TRBJ2-1, with TRBD2 as a possible D gene (5 bases). V gave up 0 bases and J gave up 8 bases, with 18 bases separating them. The germline V gene encodes CDR1 SGHRS and CDR2 YFSETQ. There are 16 residues in the CDR3. CDR3: CASSLGVGSRLDEQFF. For the CDR3, the DNA is TGCGCCAGCAGCTTGGGGGTAGGGAGCAGGTTGGATGAGCAGTTCTTC. Full variable domain (missing parts from reference TRBV5-1 and TRBJ2-1): KAGVTQTPRYLIKTRGQQVTLSCSPISGHRSVSWYQQTPGQGLQFLFEYFSETQRNKGNFPGRFSGRQFSNSRSEMNVSTLELGDSALYLCASSLGVGSRLDEQFFGPGTRLTVL.

This clonotype has only a few counts. The V and J genes are TRBV2 and TRBJ2-7; TRBD1 matches 7 bases. This CDR3 region has 14 residues. CDR1 SNHLY and CDR2 FYNNEI come from the germline V gene. With V trimmed by 6 bases and J by 2 bases, 7 bases remained unmatched. The CDR3 DNA sequence: TGTGCCAGCAGAGAGGGACAGATAACCTACGAGCAGTACTTC. It specifies CASREGQITYEQYF. Looking up the rest from reference TRBV2 and TRBJ2-7 gives the full variable domain: EPEVTQTPSHQVTQMGQEVILRCVPISNHLYFYWYRQILGQKVEFLVSFYNNEISEKSEIFDDQFSVERPDGSNFTLKIRSTKLEDSAMYFCASREGQITYEQYFGPGTRLTVT.

Many counts were recorded for this clonotype. The chain joins TRBV20-1 to TRBJ1-1; D unresolved. CDR3 length equals 9 residues. V gave up 5 bases and J gave up 7 bases, with 5 bases separating them. Germline V gene lookup returns CDR1 DFQATT and CDR2 SNEGSKA (reference sequence). CDR3 region: CSARGEAFF. CDR3 coding DNA: TGCAGTGCTCGCGGTGAAGCTTTCTTT.

This clonotype occurred many times. This rearrangement joins TRBV24-1 to TRBJ2-2; unclear D gene. Trimming took off 7 bases at V and 5 bases at J, with 13 bases between the two ends. The CDR3 runs to 14 residues. CDR1 and CDR2 (germline): KGHDR, SFDVKD. CDR3 nucleotides: TGTGCCACCAGCGCCCGGCTCATAACCGGGGAGCTGTTTTTT. This translates into CATSARLITGELFF.

This clonotype showed up just a few times. The V call is TRBV7-9, the J call TRBJ1-6, with D tentatively TRBD1 (5 bases). The V gene's germline CDR1 is SEHNR and CDR2 FQNEAQ (reference sequence). The CDR3 has 13 residues. Trimming stripped 2 bases from V and 8 bases from J, with 7 bases between. The CDR3 spells CASSLTGDSPLHF. CDR3 in DNA: TGTGCCAGCAGCTTAACAGGTGATTCACCCCTCCACTTT.

This clonotype was observed a few times. The rearrangement links TRBV27 to TRBJ2-7; unclear D gene. The CDR3 contains 16 residues. Per the germline V gene, CDR1 is MNHEY and CDR2 is SMNVEV (reference sequence). V shed 5 bases and J shed 2 bases, with 19 bases lying between them. The CDR3 spells CASSPDAGRPPYEQYF. CDR3 nucleotide sequence: TGTGCCAGCAGTCCTGATGCCGGCAGACCACCCTACGAGCAGTACTTC.

This clonotype has just a few counts. The rearrangement links TRBV3-1 to TRBJ2-1, with a tentative D call TRBD2 (6 bases). V lost 4 bases and J lost 3, with 16 bases in between. From germline, CDR1 is LGHDT and CDR2 YNNKEL (reference sequence). CDR3 length: 16 residues. The CDR3 loop reads CASSPRAGPRYNEQFF. CDR3 nucleotide sequence: TGTGCCAGCAGCCCCCGTGCGGGACCCCGCTACAATGAGCAGTTCTTC.

This clonotype was counted at least ten times. This sequence joins TRBV29-1 and TRBJ2-1; D not resolved. Germline-derived CDR1 and CDR2 are SQVTM and ANQGSEA. The CDR3 contains 16 residues. Trimming left V 0 bases short and J 0 bases short, with 12 bases between. The CDR3 sequence: CSVEDPGPRSYNEQFF. CDR3 in DNA: TGCAGCGTTGAAGATCCAGGACCCCGCTCCTACAATGAGCAGTTCTTC.

This clonotype has more than one count but fewer than ten. The gene calls are TRBV7-6 and TRBJ2-7, with TRBD1 identical over 9 bases. From germline, CDR1 is SGHVS and CDR2 FNYEAQ. CDR3 length equals 15 residues. Trimming removed 1 base from V and 3 bases from J; junction bases left unmatched: 4. The CDR3 nucleotides are TGTGCCAGCAGCTTAGAAAGGGACAGGGACTACGAGCAGTACTTC. Amino acid sequence: CASSLERDRDYEQYF.

V gene TRBV6-1 combines with J gene TRBJ1-6; no reliable D call. Deletions cut 6 bases from V and 8 bases from J, with 14 bases between. The CDR3 extends over 14 amino acids. Germline-derived CDR1 and CDR2 are MNHNS and SASEGT. CDR3: CASSHARPDSPLHF. In nucleotides, the CDR3 is TGTGCCAGCAGCCACGCGCGACCGGATTCACCCCTCCACTTT.

This clonotype was counted at least ten times. This chain links TRBV29-1 with TRBJ2-5; no firm D call. From germline, CDR1 is SQVTM and CDR2 ANQGSEA. The V gene lost 3 bases and the J gene lost 7 bases, with 6 bases spanning the gap. This CDR3 contains 10 residues. The CDR3 DNA follows: TGCAGCGTTGATTTGGGGACCCAGTACTTC. Residues: CSVDLGTQYF.

V gene TRBV7-9 combines with J gene TRBJ2-7, with D perhaps TRBD2 (6 bases). Deletions cut 5 bases from V and 3 bases from J, with 11 bases between. In germline, CDR1 is SEHNR, CDR2 FQNEAQ (reference sequence). This CDR3 is built from 13 residues. CDR3 bases: TGTGCCAGCAGCAACCCCGGGGGCTACGAGCAGTACGTC. Its protein is CASSNPGGYEQYV.

A few counts support this clonotype. The rearrangement uses TRBV5-1 and TRBJ2-5; D not resolved. V was cut by 5 bases and J by 4 bases, with 15 bases left in between. CDR1 and CDR2 (germline): SGHRS, YFSETQ. There are 14 residues in the CDR3. CDR3 sequence reads: CASSQLDPRETQYF. CDR3 DNA sequence: TGCGCCAGCAGTCAGTTGGATCCCCGAGAGACCCAGTACTTC.

V is TRBV12-3 or TRBV12-4 and J is TRBJ2-7; no clear D gene. V was clipped by 3 bases and J by 4 bases, with 7 bases between them. This CDR3 has 12 amino acids. The CDR3 region has the DNA TGTGCCAGCAGTTTTACGTTATACGAGCAGTACTTC. Translating gives CASSFTLYEQYF.